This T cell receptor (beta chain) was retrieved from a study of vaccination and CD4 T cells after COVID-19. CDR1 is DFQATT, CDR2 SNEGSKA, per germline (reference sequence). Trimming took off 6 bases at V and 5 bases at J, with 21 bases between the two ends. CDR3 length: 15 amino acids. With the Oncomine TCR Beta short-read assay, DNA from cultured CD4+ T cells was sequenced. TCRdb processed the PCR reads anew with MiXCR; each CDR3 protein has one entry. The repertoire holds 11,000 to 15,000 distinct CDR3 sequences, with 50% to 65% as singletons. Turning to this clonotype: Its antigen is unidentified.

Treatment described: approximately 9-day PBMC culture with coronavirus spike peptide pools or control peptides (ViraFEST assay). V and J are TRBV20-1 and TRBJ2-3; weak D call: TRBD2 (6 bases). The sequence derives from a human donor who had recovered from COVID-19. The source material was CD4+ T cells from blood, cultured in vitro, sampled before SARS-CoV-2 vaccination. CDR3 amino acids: CSAEGPPGVGDTQYF. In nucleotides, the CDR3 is TGCAGTGCCGAGGGGCCTCCGGGAGTCGGAGATACGCAGTATTTT.